This T cell receptor (beta chain) originates from a study of monozygotic twins with cystic fibrosis. Points from the study as a whole: Nucleotide-identical clonotype sharing was significantly higher within monozygotic CF twin pairs than between unrelated CF individuals. Shared CDR3 numbers were not associated with age, concordance or severity.

V shed 0 bases and J 8 bases; nucleotides not matched to a gene: 7. Per germline, CDR1 SGHDN and CDR2 FVKESK. The CDR3 runs 16 residues. As concerns this clone: Its antigen is unknown.

Measured with immunoSEQ multiplex PCR; TCRdb has only the in-frame clones, and not every one. This sample yields 25,000 to 30,000 clones, of which about nine tenths are seen a single time; around 0.5% belongs to the top ten. V and J are TRBV14 and TRBJ1-4; 9 bases are a match to TRBD1. The sample was blood. This TCR was recovered from a girl aged 2 to 10 with cystic fibrosis. The CDR3 reads CASSQDWTGAREKLFF. The CDR3 nucleotides are TGTGCCAGCAGCCAAGACTGGACAGGGGCCCGGGAAAAACTGTTTTTT.